These T cell receptor beta chains were read from a single sample in a study of CD8+ T cells in alopecia areata. Generated by immunoSEQ multiplex PCR, the TCRdb table keeps only in-frame clones and is missing some. The repertoire has 120,000 or so clones, approximately 38% of them found once; the top ten carry 3% to 3.5%. Sequencing was done on a sample of CD4+ T cells sorted from blood. These receptors all stem from a human donor with alopecia areata. CDR3s include the opening cysteine and the closing phenylalanine or tryptophan. The D gene is left open where the match is weak. Rows may omit the clone size; those that give it use once, few, many or a size class.

clone_size: NA
d_call: NA
v_call: TRBV30
j_call: TRBJ1-5
cdr3_nt: TGTGCCTGGGACAAACAGGGAAATCAGCCCCAGCATTTT
cdr3_aa: CAWDKQGNQPQHF

clone_size: once
d_call: NA
v_call: TRBV2
j_call: TRBJ2-2
cdr3_nt: TGTGCCAGCAGTGGACAGCCTCCGAACACCGGGGAGCTGTTTTTT
cdr3_aa: CASSGQPPNTGELFF

clone_size: few
d_call: TRBD1
v_call: TRBV7-2
j_call: TRBJ2-5
cdr3_nt: TGTGCCAGCAGCTTACCGACAGGGGGACGAGAGACCCAGTACTTC
cdr3_aa: CASSLPTGGRETQYF

clone_size: NA
d_call: NA
v_call: TRBV29-1
j_call: TRBJ1-1
cdr3_nt: TGCAGCGTTGAAGTGTCCCTGAACACTGAAGCTTTCTTT
cdr3_aa: CSVEVSLNTEAFF

clone_size: NA
d_call: NA
v_call: TRBV4-3
j_call: TRBJ2-3
cdr3_nt: TGCGCCAGCAGCCAAGGGGATACGTCTATCACAGATACGCAGTATTTT
cdr3_aa: CASSQGDTSITDTQYF

clone_size: few
d_call: NA
v_call: TRBV30
j_call: TRBJ1-1
cdr3_nt: TGTGCCTGGAGTGTGGTCGGGCGGACTGAAGCTTTCTTT
cdr3_aa: CAWSVVGRTEAFF

clone_size: NA
d_call: TRBD1
v_call: TRBV7-3
j_call: TRBJ1-2
cdr3_nt: TGTGCCAGCAGCCCTACAGGGGACTATGGCTACACCTTC
cdr3_aa: CASSPTGDYGYTF

clone_size: NA
d_call: NA
v_call: TRBV2
j_call: TRBJ1-1
cdr3_nt: TGTGCCAGCAGTGAGGAGCTCGTCGTGGAGGACACTGAAGCTTTCTTT
cdr3_aa: CASSEELVVEDTEAFF

clone_size: few
d_call: NA
v_call: TRBV2
j_call: TRBJ1-5
cdr3_nt: TGTGCCAGCACCGCGGAGGGGCTTCAGCCCCAGCATTTT
cdr3_aa: CASTAEGLQPQHF

clone_size: NA
d_call: NA
v_call: TRBV29-1
j_call: TRBJ2-7
cdr3_nt: TGCAGCGCATCCGAAGCCTACGAGCAGTACTTC
cdr3_aa: CSASEAYEQYF

clone_size: few
d_call: TRBD1
v_call: TRBV7-8
j_call: TRBJ1-1
cdr3_nt: TGTGCCAGCAGCCCGGGACAGGAGAACACTGAAGCTTTCTTT
cdr3_aa: CASSPGQENTEAFF

clone_size: few
d_call: NA
v_call: TRBV29-1
j_call: TRBJ1-1
cdr3_nt: TGCAGCGTTCGGGACGGACCCGAAGCTTTCTTT
cdr3_aa: CSVRDGPEAFF

clone_size: once
d_call: TRBD2
v_call: TRBV4-1
j_call: TRBJ2-7
cdr3_nt: TGCGCCAGCAGCCTGCGAATCGGACTAGCGTCCTACGAGCAGTACTTC
cdr3_aa: CASSLRIGLASYEQYF

clone_size: NA
d_call: NA
v_call: TRBV15
j_call: TRBJ2-5
cdr3_nt: TGTGCCACCAGCCTCGGCCGGCAGGGGATCCAAGAGACCCAGTACTTC
cdr3_aa: CATSLGRQGIQETQYF

clone_size: NA
d_call: NA
v_call: TRBV5-1
j_call: TRBJ1-1
cdr3_nt: TGCGCCAGCAGCCCCTGGGGGAACACTGAAGCTTTCTTT
cdr3_aa: CASSPWGNTEAFF

clone_size: few
d_call: NA
v_call: TRBV18
j_call: TRBJ2-7
cdr3_nt: TGTGCCAGCTCACCACCAGCTCCTACCTACGAGCAGTACTTC
cdr3_aa: CASSPPAPTYEQYF

clone_size: NA
d_call: NA
v_call: TRBV6-5
j_call: TRBJ2-7
cdr3_nt: TGTGCCACCCTGAGAGCAGGGTCCTACGAGCAGTACTTC
cdr3_aa: CATLRAGSYEQYF

clone_size: NA
d_call: NA
v_call: TRBV23-1
j_call: TRBJ2-4
cdr3_nt: TGCGCCAGCAGTCTGACCTGCCTAGCCAAAAACATTCAGTACTTC
cdr3_aa: CASSLTCLAKNIQYF

clone_size: NA
d_call: NA
v_call: TRBV23-1
j_call: TRBJ2-6
cdr3_nt: TGCGCCAGCAGTCAATCCGACAGCTTGGGGGCCAACGTCCTGACTTTC
cdr3_aa: CASSQSDSLGANVLTF

clone_size: few
d_call: NA
v_call: TRBV5-1
j_call: TRBJ2-6
cdr3_nt: TGCGCCAGCAGCCCTCAGACAGTCGCGAGCTCTGGGGCCAACGTCCTGACTTTC
cdr3_aa: CASSPQTVASSGANVLTF

clone_size: few
d_call: TRBD1
v_call: TRBV6-5
j_call: TRBJ1-2
cdr3_nt: TGTGCCAGCAGTTACTCGACAGGGGTGGTGGGCTACACCTTC
cdr3_aa: CASSYSTGVVGYTF

clone_size: few
d_call: NA
v_call: TRBV18
j_call: TRBJ2-3
cdr3_nt: TGTGCCAGCTCACCGTATGATACGCAGTATTTT
cdr3_aa: CASSPYDTQYF

clone_size: NA
d_call: NA
v_call: TRBV5-6
j_call: TRBJ2-5
cdr3_nt: TGTGCCAGCAGCCTTCGATCGGGTAGGGGGCAAGAGACCCAGTACTTC
cdr3_aa: CASSLRSGRGQETQYF

clone_size: NA
d_call: TRBD2
v_call: TRBV30
j_call: TRBJ2-5
cdr3_nt: TGTGCCTGGAGTCGCGGGAGGGCAGCGACCCAGTACTTC
cdr3_aa: CAWSRGRAATQYF

clone_size: NA
d_call: NA
v_call: TRBV2
j_call: TRBJ1-5
cdr3_nt: TGTGCCAGCAGTGAAAGCCTGCTTCGAGATCAGCCCCAGCATTTT
cdr3_aa: CASSESLLRDQPQHF

clone_size: few
d_call: TRBD1
v_call: TRBV23-1
j_call: TRBJ2-3
cdr3_nt: TGCGCCAGCAGTCCGGGACAGGGAACAGATACGCAGTATTTT
cdr3_aa: CASSPGQGTDTQYF

clone_size: few
d_call: NA
v_call: TRBV29-1
j_call: TRBJ1-1
cdr3_nt: TGCAGCGGGCGGGGGGGCCTGAACACTGAAGCTTTCTTT
cdr3_aa: CSGRGGLNTEAFF

clone_size: NA
d_call: NA
v_call: TRBV18
j_call: TRBJ2-3
cdr3_nt: TGTGCCAGCTCACCAGATGCAGCCACAGATACGCAGTATTTT
cdr3_aa: CASSPDAATDTQYF

clone_size: NA
d_call: TRBD1
v_call: TRBV9
j_call: TRBJ2-1
cdr3_nt: TGTGCCAGCAGCGCGTTACAGGGGGCGCATGAGCAGTTCTTC
cdr3_aa: CASSALQGAHEQFF

clone_size: NA
d_call: NA
v_call: TRBV2
j_call: TRBJ2-2
cdr3_nt: TGTGCCAGCAGTGAACAGGTTCCCGGGGAGCTGTTTTTT
cdr3_aa: CASSEQVPGELFF

clone_size: NA
d_call: TRBD2
v_call: TRBV30
j_call: TRBJ2-3
cdr3_nt: TGTGCCTGGAGTGTGATAGCGGGAGCAGATACGCAGTATTTT
cdr3_aa: CAWSVIAGADTQYF

clone_size: few
d_call: NA
v_call: TRBV4-3
j_call: TRBJ2-1
cdr3_nt: TGCGCCAGCAGCCAAGAACCCCGGTCGAATGAGCAGTTCTTC
cdr3_aa: CASSQEPRSNEQFF

clone_size: NA
d_call: NA
v_call: TRBV30
j_call: TRBJ2-5
cdr3_nt: TGTGCCTGGGTCCAGGGCAACCAAGAGACCCAGTACTTC
cdr3_aa: CAWVQGNQETQYF

clone_size: few
d_call: TRBD2
v_call: TRBV29-1
j_call: TRBJ2-2
cdr3_nt: TGCAGCGTTCTTCCCGGGACTAGCCGGATGGTGAACACCGGGGAGCTGTTTTTT
cdr3_aa: CSVLPGTSRMVNTGELFF

clone_size: NA
d_call: NA
v_call: TRBV25-1
j_call: TRBJ2-3
cdr3_nt: TGTGCCAGCAGTGGGGGACCGAGGTACACAGATACGCAGTATTTT
cdr3_aa: CASSGGPRYTDTQYF

clone_size: NA
d_call: NA
v_call: TRBV30
j_call: TRBJ2-7
cdr3_nt: TGTGCCTGGATGGGTAGGATTCCCTACGAGCAGTACTTC
cdr3_aa: CAWMGRIPYEQYF

clone_size: NA
d_call: TRBD1
v_call: TRBV29-1
j_call: TRBJ2-7
cdr3_nt: TGCAGCGTTGCCGGGACAGGGAATTGGTACGAGCAGTACTTC
cdr3_aa: CSVAGTGNWYEQYF

clone_size: NA
d_call: TRBD1
v_call: TRBV7-3
j_call: TRBJ2-2
cdr3_nt: TGTGCCAGCAGCCTCTCGACAGGGGGCCTCACCGGGGAGCTGTTTTTT
cdr3_aa: CASSLSTGGLTGELFF

clone_size: NA
d_call: NA
v_call: TRBV7-8
j_call: TRBJ2-1
cdr3_nt: TGTGCCAGCAGCTTAGATGAGCAGTTCTTC
cdr3_aa: CASSLDEQFF

clone_size: NA
d_call: NA
v_call: TRBV29-1
j_call: TRBJ1-3
cdr3_nt: TGCAGCGTAGTCTCAGGGAGCTCTGGAAACACCATATATTTT
cdr3_aa: CSVVSGSSGNTIYF

clone_size: NA
d_call: NA
v_call: TRBV25-1
j_call: TRBJ2-3
cdr3_nt: TGTGCCGCCGAAGTAGGGGGCACAGATACGCAGTATTTT
cdr3_aa: CAAEVGGTDTQYF

clone_size: NA
d_call: NA
v_call: TRBV6-6
j_call: TRBJ2-2
cdr3_nt: TGTGCCAGCATACTAGCTGGCGCCGGGGAGCTGTTTTTT
cdr3_aa: CASILAGAGELFF